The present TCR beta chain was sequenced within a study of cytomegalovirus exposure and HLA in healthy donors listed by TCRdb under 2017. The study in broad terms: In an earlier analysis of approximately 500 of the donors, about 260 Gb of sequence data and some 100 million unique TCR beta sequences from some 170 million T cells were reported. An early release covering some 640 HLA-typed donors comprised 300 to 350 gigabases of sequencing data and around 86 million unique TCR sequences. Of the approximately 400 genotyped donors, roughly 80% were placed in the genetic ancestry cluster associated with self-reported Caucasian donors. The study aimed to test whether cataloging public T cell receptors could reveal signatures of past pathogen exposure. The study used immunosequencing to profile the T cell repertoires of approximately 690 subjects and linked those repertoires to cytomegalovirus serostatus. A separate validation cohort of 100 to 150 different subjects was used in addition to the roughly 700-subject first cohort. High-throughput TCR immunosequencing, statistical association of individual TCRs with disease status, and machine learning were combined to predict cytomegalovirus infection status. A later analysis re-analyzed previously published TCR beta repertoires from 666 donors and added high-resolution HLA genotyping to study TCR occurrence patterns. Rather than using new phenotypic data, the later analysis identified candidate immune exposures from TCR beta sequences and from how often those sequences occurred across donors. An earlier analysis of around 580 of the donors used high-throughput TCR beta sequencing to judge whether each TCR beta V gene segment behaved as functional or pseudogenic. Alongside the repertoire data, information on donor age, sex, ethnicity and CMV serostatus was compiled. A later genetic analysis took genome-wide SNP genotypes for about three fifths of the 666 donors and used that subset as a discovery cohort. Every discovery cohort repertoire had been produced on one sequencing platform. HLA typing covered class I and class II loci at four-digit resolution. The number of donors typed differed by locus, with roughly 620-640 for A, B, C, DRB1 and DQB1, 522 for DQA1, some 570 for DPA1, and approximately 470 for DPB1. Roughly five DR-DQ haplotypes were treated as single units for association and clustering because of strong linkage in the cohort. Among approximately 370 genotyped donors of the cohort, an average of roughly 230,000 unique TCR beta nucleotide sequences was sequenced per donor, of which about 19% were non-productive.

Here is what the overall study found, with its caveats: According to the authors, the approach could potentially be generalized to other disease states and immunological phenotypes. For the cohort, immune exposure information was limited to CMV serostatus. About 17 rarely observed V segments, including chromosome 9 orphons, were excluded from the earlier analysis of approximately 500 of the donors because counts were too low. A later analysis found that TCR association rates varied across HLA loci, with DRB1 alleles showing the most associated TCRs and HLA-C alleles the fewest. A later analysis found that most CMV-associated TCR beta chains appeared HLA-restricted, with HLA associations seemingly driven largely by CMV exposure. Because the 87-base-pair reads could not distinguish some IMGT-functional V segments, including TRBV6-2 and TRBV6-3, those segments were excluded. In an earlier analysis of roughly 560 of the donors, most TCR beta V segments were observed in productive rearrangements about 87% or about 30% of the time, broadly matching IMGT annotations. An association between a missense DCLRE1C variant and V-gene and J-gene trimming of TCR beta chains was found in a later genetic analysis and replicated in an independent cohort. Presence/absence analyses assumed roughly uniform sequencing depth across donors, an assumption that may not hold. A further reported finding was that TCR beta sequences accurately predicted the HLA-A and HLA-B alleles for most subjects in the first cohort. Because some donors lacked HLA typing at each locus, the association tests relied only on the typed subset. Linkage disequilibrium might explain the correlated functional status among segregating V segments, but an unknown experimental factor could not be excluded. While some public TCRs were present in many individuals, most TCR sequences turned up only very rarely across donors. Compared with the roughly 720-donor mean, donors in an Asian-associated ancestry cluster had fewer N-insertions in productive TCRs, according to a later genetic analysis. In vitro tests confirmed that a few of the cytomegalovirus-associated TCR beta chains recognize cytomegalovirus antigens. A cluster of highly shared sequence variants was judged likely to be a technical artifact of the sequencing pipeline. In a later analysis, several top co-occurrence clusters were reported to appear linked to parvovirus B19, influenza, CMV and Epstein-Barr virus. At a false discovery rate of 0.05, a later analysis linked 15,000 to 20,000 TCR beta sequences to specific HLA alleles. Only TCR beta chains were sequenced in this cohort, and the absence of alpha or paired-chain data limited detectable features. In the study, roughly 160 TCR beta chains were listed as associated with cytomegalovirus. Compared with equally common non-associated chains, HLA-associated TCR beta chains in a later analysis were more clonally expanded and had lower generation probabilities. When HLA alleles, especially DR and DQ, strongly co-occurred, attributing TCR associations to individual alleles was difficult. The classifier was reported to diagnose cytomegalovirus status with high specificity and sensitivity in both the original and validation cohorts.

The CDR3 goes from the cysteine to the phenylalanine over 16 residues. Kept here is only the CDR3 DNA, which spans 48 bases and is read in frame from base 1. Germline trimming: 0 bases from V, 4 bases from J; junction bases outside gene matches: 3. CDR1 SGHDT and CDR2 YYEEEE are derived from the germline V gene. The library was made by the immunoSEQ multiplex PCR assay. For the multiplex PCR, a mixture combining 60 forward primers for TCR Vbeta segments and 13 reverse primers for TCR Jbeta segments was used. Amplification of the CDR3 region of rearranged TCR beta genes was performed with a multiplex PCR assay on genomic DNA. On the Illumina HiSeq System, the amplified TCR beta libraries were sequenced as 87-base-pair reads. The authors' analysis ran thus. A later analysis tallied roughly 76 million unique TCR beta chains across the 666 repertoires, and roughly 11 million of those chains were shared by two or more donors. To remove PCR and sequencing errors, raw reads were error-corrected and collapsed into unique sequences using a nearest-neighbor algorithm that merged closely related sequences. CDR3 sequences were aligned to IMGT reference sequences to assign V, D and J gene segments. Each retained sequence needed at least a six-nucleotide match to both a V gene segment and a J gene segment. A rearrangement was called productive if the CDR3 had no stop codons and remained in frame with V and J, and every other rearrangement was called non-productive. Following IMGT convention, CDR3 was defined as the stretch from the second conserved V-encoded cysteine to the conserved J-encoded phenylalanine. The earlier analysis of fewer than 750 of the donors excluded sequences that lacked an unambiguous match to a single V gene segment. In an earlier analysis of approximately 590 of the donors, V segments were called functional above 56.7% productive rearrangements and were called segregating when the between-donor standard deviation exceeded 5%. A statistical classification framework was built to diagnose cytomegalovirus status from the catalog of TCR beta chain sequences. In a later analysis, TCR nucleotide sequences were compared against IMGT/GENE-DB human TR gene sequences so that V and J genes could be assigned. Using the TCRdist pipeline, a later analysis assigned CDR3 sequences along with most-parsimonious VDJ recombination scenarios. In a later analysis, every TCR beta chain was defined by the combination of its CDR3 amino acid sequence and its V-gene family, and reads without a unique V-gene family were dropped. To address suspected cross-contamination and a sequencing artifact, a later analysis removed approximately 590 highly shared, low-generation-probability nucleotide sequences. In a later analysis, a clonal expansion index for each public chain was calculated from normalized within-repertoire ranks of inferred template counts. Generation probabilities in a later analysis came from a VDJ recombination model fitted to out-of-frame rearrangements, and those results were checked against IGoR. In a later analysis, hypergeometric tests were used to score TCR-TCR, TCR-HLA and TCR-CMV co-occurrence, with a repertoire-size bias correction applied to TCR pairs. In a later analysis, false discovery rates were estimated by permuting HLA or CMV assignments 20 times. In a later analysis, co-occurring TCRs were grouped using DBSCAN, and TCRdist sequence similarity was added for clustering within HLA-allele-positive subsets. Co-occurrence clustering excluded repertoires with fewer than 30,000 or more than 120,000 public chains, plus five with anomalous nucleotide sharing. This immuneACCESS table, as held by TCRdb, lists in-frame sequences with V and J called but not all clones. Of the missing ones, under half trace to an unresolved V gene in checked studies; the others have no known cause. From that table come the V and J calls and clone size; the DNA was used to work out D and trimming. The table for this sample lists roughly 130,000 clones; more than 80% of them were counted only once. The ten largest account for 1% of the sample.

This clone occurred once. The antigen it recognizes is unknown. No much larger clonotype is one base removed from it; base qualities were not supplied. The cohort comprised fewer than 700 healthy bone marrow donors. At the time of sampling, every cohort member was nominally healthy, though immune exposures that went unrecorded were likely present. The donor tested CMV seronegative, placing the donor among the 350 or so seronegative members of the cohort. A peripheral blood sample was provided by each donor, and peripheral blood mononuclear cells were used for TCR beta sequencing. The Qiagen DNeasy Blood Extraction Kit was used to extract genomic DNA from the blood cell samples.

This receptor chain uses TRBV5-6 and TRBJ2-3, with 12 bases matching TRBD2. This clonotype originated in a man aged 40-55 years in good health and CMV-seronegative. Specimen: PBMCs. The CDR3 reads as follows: CASSLGTSGAPDTQYF. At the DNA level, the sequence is TGTGCCAGCAGCTTGGGGACTAGCGGGGCCCCAGATACGCAGTATTTT.